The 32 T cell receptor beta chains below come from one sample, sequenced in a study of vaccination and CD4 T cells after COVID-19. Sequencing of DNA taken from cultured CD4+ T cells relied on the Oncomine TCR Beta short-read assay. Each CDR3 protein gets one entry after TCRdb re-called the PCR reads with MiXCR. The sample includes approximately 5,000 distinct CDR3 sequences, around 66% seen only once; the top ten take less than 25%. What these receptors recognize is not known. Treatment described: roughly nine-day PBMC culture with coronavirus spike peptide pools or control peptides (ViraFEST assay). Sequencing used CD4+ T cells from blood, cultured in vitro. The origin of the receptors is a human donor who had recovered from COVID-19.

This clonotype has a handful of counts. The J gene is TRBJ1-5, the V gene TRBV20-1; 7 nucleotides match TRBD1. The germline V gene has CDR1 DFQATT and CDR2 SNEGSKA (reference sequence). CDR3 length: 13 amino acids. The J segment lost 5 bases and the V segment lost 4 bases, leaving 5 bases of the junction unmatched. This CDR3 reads CSATTGHDQPQHF. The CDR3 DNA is TGCAGTGCTACGACAGGGCACGATCAGCCCCAGCATTTT.

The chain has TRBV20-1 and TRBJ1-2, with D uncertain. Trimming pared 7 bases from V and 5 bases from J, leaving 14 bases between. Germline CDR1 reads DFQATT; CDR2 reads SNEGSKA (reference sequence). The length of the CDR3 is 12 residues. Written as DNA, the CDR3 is TGCAGTGGCCCCCGGGAGCCATATGGCTACACCTTC. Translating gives CSGPREPYGYTF.

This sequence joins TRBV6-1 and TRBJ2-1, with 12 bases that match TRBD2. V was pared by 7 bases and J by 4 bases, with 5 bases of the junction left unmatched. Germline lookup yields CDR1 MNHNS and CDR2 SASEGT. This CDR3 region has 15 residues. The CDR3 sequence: CASTLLAGGYNEQFF. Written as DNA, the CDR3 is TGTGCCAGCACCTTACTAGCGGGGGGATACAATGAGCAGTTCTTC.

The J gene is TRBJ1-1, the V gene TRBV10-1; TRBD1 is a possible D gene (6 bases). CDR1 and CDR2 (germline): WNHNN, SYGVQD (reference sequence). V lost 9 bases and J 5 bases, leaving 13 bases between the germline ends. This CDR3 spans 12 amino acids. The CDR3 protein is CASQGSRTEAFF. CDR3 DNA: TGCGCCAGTCAGGGGAGTCGGACTGAAGCTTTCTTT.

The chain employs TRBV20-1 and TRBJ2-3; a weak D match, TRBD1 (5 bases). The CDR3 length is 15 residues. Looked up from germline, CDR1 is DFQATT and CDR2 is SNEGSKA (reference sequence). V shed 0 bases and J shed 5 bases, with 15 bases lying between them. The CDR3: CSARDRVSGKDTQYF. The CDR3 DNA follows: TGCAGTGCTAGAGATAGGGTGTCAGGGAAAGATACGCAGTATTTT.

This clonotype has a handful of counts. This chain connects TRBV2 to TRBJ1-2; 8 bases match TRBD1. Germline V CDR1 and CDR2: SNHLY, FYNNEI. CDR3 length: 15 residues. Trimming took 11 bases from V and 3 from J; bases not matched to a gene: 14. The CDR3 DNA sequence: TGTGCCTGCCCGGGACAGGCGAGACGTGACTATGGCTACACCTTC. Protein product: CACPGQARRDYGYTF.

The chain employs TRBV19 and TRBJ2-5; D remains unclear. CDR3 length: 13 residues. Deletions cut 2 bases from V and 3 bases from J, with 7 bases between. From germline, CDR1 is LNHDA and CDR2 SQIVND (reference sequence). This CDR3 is CASSITRKETQYF. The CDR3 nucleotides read TGTGCCAGTAGTATAACGAGAAAAGAGACCCAGTACTTC.

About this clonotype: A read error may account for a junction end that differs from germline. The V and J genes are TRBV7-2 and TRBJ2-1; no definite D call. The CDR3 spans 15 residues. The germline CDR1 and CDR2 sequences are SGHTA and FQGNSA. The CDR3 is CASSQDWGWSNEQFF. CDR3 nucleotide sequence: TGCGCCAGCAGCCAAGATTGGGGATGGAGCAATGAGCAGTTCTTC.

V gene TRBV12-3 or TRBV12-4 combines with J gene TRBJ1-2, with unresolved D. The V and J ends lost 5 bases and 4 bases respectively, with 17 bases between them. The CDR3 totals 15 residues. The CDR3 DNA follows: TGTGCCAGCAGTACCCAAATAGGCAGCTTCTATGGCTACACCTTC. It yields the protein CASSTQIGSFYGYTF.

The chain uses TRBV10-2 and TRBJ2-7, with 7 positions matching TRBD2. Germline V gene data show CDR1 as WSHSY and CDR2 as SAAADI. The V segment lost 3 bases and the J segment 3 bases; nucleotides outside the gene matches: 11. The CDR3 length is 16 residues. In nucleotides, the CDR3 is TGCGCCAGCAGTGATAAACCAGCGGGAATCGTCTACGAGCAGTACTTC. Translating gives CASSDKPAGIVYEQYF.

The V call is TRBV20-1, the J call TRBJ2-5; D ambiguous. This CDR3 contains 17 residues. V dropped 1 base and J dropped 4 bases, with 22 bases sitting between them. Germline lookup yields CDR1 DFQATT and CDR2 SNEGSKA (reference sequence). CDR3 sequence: CSARASGTSPDVETQYF. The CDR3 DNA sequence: TGCAGTGCTAGAGCCTCCGGAACGTCGCCCGATGTAGAGACCCAGTACTTC.

CDR3 in DNA: TGTGCCAGCAGTTTATCAGGGACAGGATTAAATTCACCCCTCCACTTT. Translating it yields CASSLSGTGLNSPLHF. This chain joins TRBV27 and TRBJ1-6; TRBD1 matches at 8 bases. CDR3 length: 16 amino acids. The germline gives CDR1 MNHEY, CDR2 SMNVEV (reference sequence). Germline trimming cut 0 bases from V and 7 bases from J; bases unmatched to any gene: 5.

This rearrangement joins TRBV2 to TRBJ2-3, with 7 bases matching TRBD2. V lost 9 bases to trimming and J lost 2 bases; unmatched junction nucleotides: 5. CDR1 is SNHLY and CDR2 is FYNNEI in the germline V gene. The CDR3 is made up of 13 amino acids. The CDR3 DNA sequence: TGTGCCAGTTCCGGGACTAACACAGATACGCAGTATTTT. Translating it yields CASSGTNTDTQYF.

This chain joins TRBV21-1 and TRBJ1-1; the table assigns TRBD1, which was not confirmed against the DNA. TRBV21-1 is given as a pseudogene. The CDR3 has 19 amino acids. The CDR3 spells CASSKESERGRHGNTEAFF. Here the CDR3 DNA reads TGTGCCAGCAGCAAAGAATCAGAGAGGGGGCGACACGGAAACACTGAAGCTTTCTTT.

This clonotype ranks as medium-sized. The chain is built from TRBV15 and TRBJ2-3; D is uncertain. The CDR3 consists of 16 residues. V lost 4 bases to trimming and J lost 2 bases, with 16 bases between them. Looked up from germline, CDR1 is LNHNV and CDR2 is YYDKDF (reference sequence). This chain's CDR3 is CATSTRSNRNTDTQYF. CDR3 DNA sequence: TGTGCCACCAGCACCCGCTCCAACAGAAACACAGATACGCAGTATTTT.

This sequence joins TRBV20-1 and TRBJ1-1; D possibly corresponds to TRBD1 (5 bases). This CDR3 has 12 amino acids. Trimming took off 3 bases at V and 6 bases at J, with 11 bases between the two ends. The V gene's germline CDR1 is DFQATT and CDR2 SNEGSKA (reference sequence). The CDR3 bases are TGCAGTGCTAGGCAGGGAACCGCTGAAGCTTTCTTT. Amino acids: CSARQGTAEAFF.

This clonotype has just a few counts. The CDR3 region is CASSEQGPNQPQHF. The CDR3 DNA follows: TGTGCCAGCAGTGAACAGGGCCCCAATCAGCCCCAGCATTTT. The J gene is TRBJ1-5, the V gene TRBV2; a weak D match, TRBD1 (5 bases). CDR1 is SNHLY and CDR2 is FYNNEI in the germline V gene. V was shortened by 2 bases and J by 3 bases, with 8 bases between the two germline ends. The length of the CDR3 is 14 residues.

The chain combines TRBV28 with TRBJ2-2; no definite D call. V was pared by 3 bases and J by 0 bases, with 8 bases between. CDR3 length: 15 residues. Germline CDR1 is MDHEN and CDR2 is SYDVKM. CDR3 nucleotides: TGTGCCAGCAGTTTGGCAGCATCGAACACCGGGGAGCTGTTTTTT. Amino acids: CASSLAASNTGELFF.

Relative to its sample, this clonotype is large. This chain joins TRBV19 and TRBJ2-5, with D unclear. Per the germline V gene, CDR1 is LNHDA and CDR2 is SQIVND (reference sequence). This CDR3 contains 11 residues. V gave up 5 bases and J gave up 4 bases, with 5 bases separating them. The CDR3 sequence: CASSPPETQYF. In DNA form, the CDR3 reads TGTGCCAGTAGTCCACCAGAGACCCAGTACTTC.

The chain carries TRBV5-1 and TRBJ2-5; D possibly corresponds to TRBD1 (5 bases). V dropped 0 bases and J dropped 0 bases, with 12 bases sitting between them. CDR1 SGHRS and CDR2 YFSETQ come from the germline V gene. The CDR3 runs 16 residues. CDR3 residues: CASSLEGRQYQETQYF. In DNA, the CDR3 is TGCGCCAGCAGCTTGGAGGGAAGACAGTACCAAGAGACCCAGTACTTC.

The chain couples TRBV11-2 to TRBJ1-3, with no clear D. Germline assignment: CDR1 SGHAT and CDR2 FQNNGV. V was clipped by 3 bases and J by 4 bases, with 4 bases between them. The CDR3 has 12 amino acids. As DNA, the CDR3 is TGTGCCAGCAGCTTGTCAGGAAACACCATATATTTT. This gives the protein CASSLSGNTIYF. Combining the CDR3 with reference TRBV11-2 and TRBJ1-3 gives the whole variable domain EAGVAQSPRYKIIEKRQSVAFWCNPISGHATLYWYQQILGQGPKLLIQFQNNGVVDDSQLPKDRFSAERLKGVDSTLKIQPAKLEDSAVYLCASSLSGNTIYFGEGSWLTVV.

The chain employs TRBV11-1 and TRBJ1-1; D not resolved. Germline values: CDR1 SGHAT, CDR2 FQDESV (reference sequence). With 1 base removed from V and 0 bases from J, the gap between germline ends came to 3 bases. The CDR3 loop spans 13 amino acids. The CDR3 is CASSLEMNTEAFF. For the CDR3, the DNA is TGTGCCAGCAGCTTAGAGATGAACACTGAAGCTTTCTTT. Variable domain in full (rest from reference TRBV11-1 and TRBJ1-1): EAEVAQSPRYKITEKSQAVAFWCDPISGHATLYWYRQILGQGPELLVQFQDESVVDDSQLPKDRFSAERLKGVDSTLKIQPAELGDSAMYLCASSLEMNTEAFFGQGTRLTVV.

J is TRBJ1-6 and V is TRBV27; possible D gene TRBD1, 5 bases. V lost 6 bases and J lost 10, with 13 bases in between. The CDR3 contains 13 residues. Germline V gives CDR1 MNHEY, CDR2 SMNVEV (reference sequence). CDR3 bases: TGTGCCAGCAGCCCAAGGGGAGGGTCACCCCTCCACTTT. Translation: CASSPRGGSPLHF.

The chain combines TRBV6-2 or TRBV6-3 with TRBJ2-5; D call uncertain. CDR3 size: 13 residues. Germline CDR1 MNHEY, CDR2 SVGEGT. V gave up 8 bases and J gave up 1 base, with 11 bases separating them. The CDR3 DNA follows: TGTGCCAGCCTCTTAGCCTCCCAAGAGACCCAGTACTTC. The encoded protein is CASLLASQETQYF.

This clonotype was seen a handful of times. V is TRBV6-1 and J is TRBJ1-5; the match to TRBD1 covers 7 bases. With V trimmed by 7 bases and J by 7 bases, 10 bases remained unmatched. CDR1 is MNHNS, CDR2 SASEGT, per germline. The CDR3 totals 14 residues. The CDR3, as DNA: TGTGCCAGCATGCTTCCAGGGGGTGCCCAGCCCCAGCATTTT. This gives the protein CASMLPGGAQPQHF.

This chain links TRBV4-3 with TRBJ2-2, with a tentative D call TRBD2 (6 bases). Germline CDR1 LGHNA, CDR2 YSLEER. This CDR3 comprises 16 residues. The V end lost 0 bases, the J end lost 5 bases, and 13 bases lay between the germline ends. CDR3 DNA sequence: TGCGCCAGCAGCCAAGAAAGGGCAGGGACTACCGGGGAGCTGTTTTTT. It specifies CASSQERAGTTGELFF.

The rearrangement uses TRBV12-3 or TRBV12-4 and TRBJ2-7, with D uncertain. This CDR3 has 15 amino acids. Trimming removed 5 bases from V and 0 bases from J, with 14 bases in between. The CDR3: CASSELGWSSYEQYF. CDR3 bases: TGTGCCAGCAGTGAACTGGGGTGGAGCTCCTACGAGCAGTACTTC.

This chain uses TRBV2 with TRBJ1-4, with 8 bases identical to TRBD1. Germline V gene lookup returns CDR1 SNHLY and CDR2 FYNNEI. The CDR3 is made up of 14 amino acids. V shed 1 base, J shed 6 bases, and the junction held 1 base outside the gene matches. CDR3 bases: TGTGCCAGCAGTGAAGGGACAGGGTATGAAAAACTGTTTTTT. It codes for CASSEGTGYEKLFF.

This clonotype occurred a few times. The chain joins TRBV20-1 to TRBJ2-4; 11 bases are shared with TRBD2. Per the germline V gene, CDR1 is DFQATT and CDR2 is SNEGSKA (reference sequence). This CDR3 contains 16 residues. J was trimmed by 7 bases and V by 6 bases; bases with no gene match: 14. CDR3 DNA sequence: TGCAGTGCCCCGGGACTAGCGGCCAGAGGGGCCAACATTCAGTACTTC. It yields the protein CSAPGLAARGANIQYF.

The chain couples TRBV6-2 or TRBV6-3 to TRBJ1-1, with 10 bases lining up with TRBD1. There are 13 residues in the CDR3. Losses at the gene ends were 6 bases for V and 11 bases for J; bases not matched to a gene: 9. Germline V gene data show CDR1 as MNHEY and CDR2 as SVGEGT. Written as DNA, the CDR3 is TGTGCCAGCAGACGCGACAGGGGGCTTGTCGCTTTCTTT. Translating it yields CASRRDRGLVAFF.

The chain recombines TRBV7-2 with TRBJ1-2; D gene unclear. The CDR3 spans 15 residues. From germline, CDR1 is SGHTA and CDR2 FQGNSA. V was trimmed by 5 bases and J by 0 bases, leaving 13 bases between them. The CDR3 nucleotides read TGTGCCAGCAGCCTAGACCCCACTTCTAACTATGGCTACACCTTC. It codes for CASSLDPTSNYGYTF.

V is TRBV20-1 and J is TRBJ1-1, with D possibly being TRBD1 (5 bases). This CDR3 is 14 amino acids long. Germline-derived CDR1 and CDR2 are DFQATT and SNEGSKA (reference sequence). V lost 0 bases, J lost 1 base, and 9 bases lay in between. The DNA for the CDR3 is TGCAGTGCTAGAGAAGGGGCCGGGAACACTGAAGCTTTCTTT. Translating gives CSAREGAGNTEAFF.